The present entry profiles one T cell receptor (beta chain) with its context. This clone was recorded only once. Its target antigen remains unknown. No much larger clone exists at a distance of one base, and base qualities are not known. Clipping removes 4 bases from V and 1 base from J, with 4 as the unmatched junction base count. The CDR3 holds 15 amino acids from the cysteine to the phenylalanine. Of all the DNA, just the CDR3 is kept, 45 bases in frame from base 1. CDR1 and CDR2 (SGHAT, FQNNGV) derive from the germline V gene. The entry originates in a study of blood T cell repertoires in COVID-19 (dated by TCRdb to 2020 to 2021). General notes on the study: The collaborator samples originated in the United States, Italy and Spain and spanned the acute and convalescent phases of COVID-19. The prospective study material was composed of cDNA or gDNA derived from T cells, B-cell-depleted T cells, or PBMCs. The dataset comprised deeply sampled blood TCRbeta repertoires from subjects exposed to, actively infected with, or recovered from COVID-19. A freely available public database, intended as a resource for researchers studying the immune response to SARS-CoV-2, is where the repertoires were released. Samples came from the ongoing ImmuneRACE study (first 160 participants) plus 1,254 subjects from 6 global collaborators. A de-identified subject ID, COVID-19 status, age in years and sex were almost always included in the sample metadata. Where available, HLA class I and class II types were obtained from metadata supplied by the sample provider rather than from assay-based typing. Beyond this particular receptor, the publication reports: The amount of clinical and demographic metadata varied by source and participant and was provided uncurated.

Each collaborating institution followed its own protocols to collect whole blood in K2EDTA tubes. Collaborator samples were shipped for TCRbeta analysis as frozen whole blood, isolated PBMCs, or DNA extracted from either sample type. TCRbeta CDR3 regions were amplified from genomic DNA by means of the immunoSEQ Assay, a bias-controlled multiplex PCR. Turning to the authors' computational methods: The number of nucleated cells in each sample was estimated by amplification of reference gene primers within the assay. To quantify the absolute abundance of each unique TCRbeta CDR3 rearrangement, sequence reads were collapsed and filtered. For each sample, productive Simpson clonality was calculated as the square root of Simpson's diversity index over productive rearrangements. This immuneACCESS table, as held by TCRdb, lists in-frame sequences with V and J called but not all clones. Of the missing ones, under half trace to an unresolved V gene in checked studies; the others have no known cause. The V and J calls and clone size were taken over from that table, and D and trimming were inferred from the DNA. The sample table holds about 260,000 clones, of which around 84% were seen once. Clones ranked in the top ten supply 4.2% of the sample.

This clonotype was obtained from a man in his fifties or sixties with acute or convalescent COVID-19. Recombination joined TRBV11-2 with TRBJ2-5; 9 nucleotides in the junction match TRBD2. The sequencing sample was made of peripheral blood. The DNA reads as follows: TGTGCCAGCAGCTCCGTAGCGGGAGTCCAAGAGACCCAGTACTTC. Translated, it gives CASSSVAGVQETQYF.